This TCR beta chain was recorded in a study of regulatory T cells in long-lasting Graves disease. For TCR beta, libraries came from iRepertoire HTBI primers and Arm-PCR of CDR3 regions. Each CDR3 protein is one row after TCRdb ran MiXCR on the multiplex PCR reads. The sample yields 400,000 to 500,000 distinct CDR3 sequences, 14% to 15% seen once. The trim removed 3 bases at V and 3 bases at J, leaving 3 bases unmatched. The CDR3 is 15 amino acids. This clonotype was seen more than once but under ten times. Described time point: newly diagnosed GD, antithyroid drugs for less than 3 months. RNA isolated from PBMCs was used to make the TCR library. These records were also assigned to another study, of T cells in Graves' hyperthyroidism and ophthalmopathy.

The TCR originated in a woman aged 25 to 39 with Graves disease. The chain uses TRBV12-3 or TRBV12-4 and TRBJ1-4; 8 positions agree with TRBD1. Here the sequenced sample was peripheral blood mononuclear cells (PBMCs), taken at new diagnosis, from a patient treated with antithyroid drugs. The CDR3 nucleotides read TGTGCCAGCAGTTTTTTGACAGGGGCTAATGAAAAACTGTTTTTT. It codes for CASSFLTGANEKLFF.